A selection of T cell receptor beta chains follows, all from one sample in a study of T cells in Graves' hyperthyroidism and ophthalmopathy. TCRdb processed the multiplex PCR reads anew with MiXCR; each CDR3 protein has one entry. The sample yields under 750,000 distinct CDR3 sequences, 15% to 20% seen once. The sample was blood. The receptors here all came from a woman aged 50 to 65 with Graves' hyperthyroidism that later progressed to Graves' ophthalmopathy. CDR3s include the opening cysteine and the closing phenylalanine or tryptophan. D genes are given only for firm matches. A row's size may be missing; if present it is once, few, many or a size class.

v_gene	j_gene	d_gene	abundance	CDR3nt	CDR3aa
TRBV19	TRBJ2-1	NA	NA	TGTGCCAGTACCTTTAAGGGGGGACCGCACAATGAGCAGTTCTTC	CASTFKGGPHNEQFF
TRBV20-1	TRBJ1-1	NA	many	TGCAGTGCTTCCCGGGACATAGACACTGAAGCTTTCTTT	CSASRDIDTEAFF
TRBV6-1	TRBJ1-2	NA	few	TGTGCCAGCAGTGAGGGAGTCAGCTATGGCTACACCTTC	CASSEGVSYGYTF
TRBV9	TRBJ1-1	NA	few	TGTGCCAGCAGCGAGCGGGGTCGGGGGACGTACACTGAAGCTTTCTTT	CASSERGRGTYTEAFF
TRBV30	TRBJ1-2	TRBD1	many	TGTGCCTGGAGTCCGGGGACAGGGCCCTTTGGCTACACCTTC	CAWSPGTGPFGYTF
TRBV12-3/TRBV12-4	TRBJ2-7	NA	many	TGTGCCAGCAGTTTAGCACAGAGCTACGAGCAGTACTTC	CASSLAQSYEQYF
TRBV3-1	TRBJ2-7	NA	few	TGTGCCAGCAGCCAGGGTTTAAGCGGGCCGAACAGTTACGAGCAGTACTTC	CASSQGLSGPNSYEQYF
TRBV3-1	TRBJ1-4	NA	many	TGTGCCAGCAGCCAAGATAAGGGGAGAGGACAAAGTAATAATGAAAAACTGTTTTTT	CASSQDKGRGQSNNEKLFF
TRBV11-3	TRBJ2-5	TRBD1	many	TGTGCCAGCAGCAGACAGGGTATGGAGACCCAGTACTTC	CASSRQGMETQYF
TRBV2	TRBJ1-2	NA	many	TGTGCCAGCAGTGAAAACAGGATTAACTATGGCTACACCTTC	CASSENRINYGYTF
TRBV10-3	TRBJ1-4	NA	NA	TGTGCCATCAGTGAGTCGAAGGGGCAGTTGGAAAAACTGTTTTTT	CAISESKGQLEKLFF
TRBV27	TRBJ1-4	NA	few	TGTGCCAGCGGAACGCTAGGGGCAACTAATGAAAAACTGTTTTTT	CASGTLGATNEKLFF
TRBV11-2	TRBJ1-1	NA	many	TGTGCCAGCACCATTACCGGCACAACTAACACTGAAGCTTTCTTT	CASTITGTTNTEAFF